This TCR beta chain was documented in a study of T cell repertoires in cytomegalovirus infection. Concerning this clonotype itself: Its antigen is unknown.

TCRdb analysed the reads with MiXCR anew, one entry per CDR3 protein. The table shows hundreds of thousands of distinct CDR3 sequences, with around 30% occurring only once. Germline values: CDR1 SNHLY, CDR2 FYNNEI. V lost 3 bases and J lost 4, with 9 bases in between. This CDR3 has 13 residues. The V gene is TRBV2, the J gene TRBJ1-2; a weak D match, TRBD1 (5 bases). The material was cultured PBMCs, obtained from culture after CMV antigen stimulation. This receptor was identified in a human donor in good health (CMV status not recorded). Some clones in this sample may be carry-over from other donors' samples. DNA of the CDR3: TGTGCCAGCAGTGACAGGGAAGGCTATGGCTACACCTTC. Encoded protein: CASSDREGYGYTF.